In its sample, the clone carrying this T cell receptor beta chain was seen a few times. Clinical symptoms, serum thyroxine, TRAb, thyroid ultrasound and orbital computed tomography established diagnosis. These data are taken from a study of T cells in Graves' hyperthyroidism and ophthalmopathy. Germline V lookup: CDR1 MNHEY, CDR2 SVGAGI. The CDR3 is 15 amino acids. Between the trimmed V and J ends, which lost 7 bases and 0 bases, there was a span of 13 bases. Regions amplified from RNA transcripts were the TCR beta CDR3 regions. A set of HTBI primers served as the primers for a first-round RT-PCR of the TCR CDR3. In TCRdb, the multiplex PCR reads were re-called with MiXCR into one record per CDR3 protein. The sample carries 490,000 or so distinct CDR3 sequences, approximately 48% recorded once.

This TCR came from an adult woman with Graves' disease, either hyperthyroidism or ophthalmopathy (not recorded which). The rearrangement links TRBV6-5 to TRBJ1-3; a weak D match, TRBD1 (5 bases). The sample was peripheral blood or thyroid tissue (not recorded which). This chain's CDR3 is CASTIMGGSGNTIYF. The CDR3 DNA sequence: TGTGCCAGCACTATTATGGGGGGCTCTGGAAACACCATATATTTT.